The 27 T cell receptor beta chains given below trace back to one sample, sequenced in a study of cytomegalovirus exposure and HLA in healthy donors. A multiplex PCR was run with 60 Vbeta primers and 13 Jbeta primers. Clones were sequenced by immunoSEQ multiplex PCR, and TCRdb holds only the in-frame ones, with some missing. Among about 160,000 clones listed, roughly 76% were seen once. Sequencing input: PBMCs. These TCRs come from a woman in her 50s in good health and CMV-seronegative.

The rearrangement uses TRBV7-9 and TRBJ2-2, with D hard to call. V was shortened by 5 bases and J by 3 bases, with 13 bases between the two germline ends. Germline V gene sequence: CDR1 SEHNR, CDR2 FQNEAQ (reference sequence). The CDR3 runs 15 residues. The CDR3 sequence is CASSPTAQYTGELFF. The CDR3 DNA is TGTGCCAGCAGCCCAACAGCACAGTACACCGGGGAGCTGTTTTTT.

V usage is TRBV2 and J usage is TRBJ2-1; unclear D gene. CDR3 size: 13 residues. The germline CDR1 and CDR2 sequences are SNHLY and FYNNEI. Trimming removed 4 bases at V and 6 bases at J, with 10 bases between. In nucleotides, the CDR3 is TGTGCCAGCAGTGTGAGTCTGTTCAATGAGCAGTTCTTC. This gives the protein CASSVSLFNEQFF.

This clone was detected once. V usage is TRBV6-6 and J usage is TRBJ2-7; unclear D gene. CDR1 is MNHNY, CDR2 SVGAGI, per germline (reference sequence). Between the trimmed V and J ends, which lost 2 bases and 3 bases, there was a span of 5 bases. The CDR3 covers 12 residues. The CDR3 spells CASSYRSYEQYF. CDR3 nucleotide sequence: TGTGCCAGCAGTTACCGGAGCTACGAGCAGTACTTC.

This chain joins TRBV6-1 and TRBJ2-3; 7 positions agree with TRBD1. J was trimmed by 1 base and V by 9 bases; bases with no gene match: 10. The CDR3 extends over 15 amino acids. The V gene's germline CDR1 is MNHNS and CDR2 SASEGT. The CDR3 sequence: CASSQGGAGTDTQYF. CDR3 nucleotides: TGTGCCAGTTCTCAAGGGGGCGCCGGCACAGATACGCAGTATTTT.

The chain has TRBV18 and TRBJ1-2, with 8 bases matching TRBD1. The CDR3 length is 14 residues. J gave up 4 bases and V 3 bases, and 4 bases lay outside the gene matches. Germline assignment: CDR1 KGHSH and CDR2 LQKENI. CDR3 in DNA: TGTGCCAGCTCACCCGACAGGGGAGGCTATGGCTACACCTTC. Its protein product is CASSPDRGGYGYTF.

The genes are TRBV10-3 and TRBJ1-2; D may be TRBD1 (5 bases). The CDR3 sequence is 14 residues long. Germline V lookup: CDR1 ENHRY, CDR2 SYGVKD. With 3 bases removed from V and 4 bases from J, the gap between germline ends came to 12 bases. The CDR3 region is CAISETGPLYGYTF. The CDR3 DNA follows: TGTGCCATCAGTGAAACAGGACCTCTCTATGGCTACACCTTC.

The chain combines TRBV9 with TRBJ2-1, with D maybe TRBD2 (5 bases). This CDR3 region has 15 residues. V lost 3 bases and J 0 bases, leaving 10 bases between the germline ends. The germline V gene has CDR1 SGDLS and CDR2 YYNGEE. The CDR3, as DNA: TGTGCCAGCAGCGCGGACTGGGTCTCCTACAATGAGCAGTTCTTC. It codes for CASSADWVSYNEQFF.

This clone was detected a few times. The CDR3 sequence is CASSAVREGPRNEQFF. The DNA of the CDR3 is TGCGCCAGCAGTGCGGTGCGGGAGGGCCCTCGCAATGAGCAGTTCTTC. The chain carries TRBV10-1 and TRBJ2-1; 9 bases are shared with TRBD2. Unmatched junction bases numbered 10, after V lost 4 bases and J lost 6 bases. The CDR3 runs 16 residues. Germline CDR1 reads WNHNN; CDR2 reads SYGVQD (reference sequence).

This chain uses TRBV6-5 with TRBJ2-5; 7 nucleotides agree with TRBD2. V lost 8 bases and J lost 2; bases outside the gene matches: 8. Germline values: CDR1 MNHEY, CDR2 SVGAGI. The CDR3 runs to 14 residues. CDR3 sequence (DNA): TGTGCCAGCCCCTGGGGGGGGGTACAAGAGACCCAGTACTTC. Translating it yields CASPWGGVQETQYF.

In DNA form, the CDR3 reads TGTGCCAGCAGTGAATCGTGGACAGGCGATGGCTACACCTTC. It yields the protein CASSESWTGDGYTF. This chain joins TRBV2 and TRBJ1-2; 7 positions agree with TRBD1. The CDR3 is 14 amino acids. Germline V lookup: CDR1 SNHLY, CDR2 FYNNEI. Trimming took 2 bases from V and 6 from J; bases not matched to a gene: 6.

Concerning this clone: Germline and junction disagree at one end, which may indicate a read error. The DNA for the CDR3 is TGCAGTGTTAGAAGGGGGCCTGGCTACACCTTC. This encodes CSVRRGPGYTF. V gene TRBV20-1 combines with J gene TRBJ1-2; TRBD1 matches 7 bases. The CDR3 contains 11 residues. Germline CDR1 and CDR2: DFQATT and SNEGSKA (reference sequence).

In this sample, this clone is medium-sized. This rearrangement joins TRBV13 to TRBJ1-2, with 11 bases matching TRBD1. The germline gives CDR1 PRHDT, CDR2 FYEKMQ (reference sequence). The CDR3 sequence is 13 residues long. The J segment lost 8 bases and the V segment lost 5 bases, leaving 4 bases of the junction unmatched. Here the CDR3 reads CASSTRTGGGYTF. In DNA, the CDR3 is TGTGCCAGCAGCACACGGACAGGGGGCGGCTACACCTTC.

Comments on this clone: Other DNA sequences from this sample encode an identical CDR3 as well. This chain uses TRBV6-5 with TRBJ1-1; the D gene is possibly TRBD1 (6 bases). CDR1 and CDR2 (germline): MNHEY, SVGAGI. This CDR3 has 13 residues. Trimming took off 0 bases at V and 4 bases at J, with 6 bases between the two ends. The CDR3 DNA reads TGTGCCAGCAGTTACTCAGGGGGCACTGAAGCTTTCTTT. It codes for CASSYSGGTEAFF.

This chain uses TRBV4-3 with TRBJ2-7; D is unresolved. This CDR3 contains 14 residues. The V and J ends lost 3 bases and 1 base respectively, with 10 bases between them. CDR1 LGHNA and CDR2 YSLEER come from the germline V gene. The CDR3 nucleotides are TGCGCCAGCAGCCAGGAGACTCAATCCTACGAGCAGTACTTC. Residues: CASSQETQSYEQYF.

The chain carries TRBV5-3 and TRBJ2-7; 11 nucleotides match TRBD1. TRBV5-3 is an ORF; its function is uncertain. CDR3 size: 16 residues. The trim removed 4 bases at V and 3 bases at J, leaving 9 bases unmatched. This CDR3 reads CARSQWTGGDHYEQYF. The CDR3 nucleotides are TGTGCCAGAAGCCAATGGACAGGGGGCGACCACTACGAGCAGTACTTC.

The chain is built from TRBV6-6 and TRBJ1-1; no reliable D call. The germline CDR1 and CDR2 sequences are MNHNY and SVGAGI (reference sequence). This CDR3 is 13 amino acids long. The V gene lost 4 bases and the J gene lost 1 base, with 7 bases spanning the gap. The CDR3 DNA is TGTGCCAGCAGTTTACGGGGGAACACTGAAGCTTTCTTT. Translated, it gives CASSLRGNTEAFF.

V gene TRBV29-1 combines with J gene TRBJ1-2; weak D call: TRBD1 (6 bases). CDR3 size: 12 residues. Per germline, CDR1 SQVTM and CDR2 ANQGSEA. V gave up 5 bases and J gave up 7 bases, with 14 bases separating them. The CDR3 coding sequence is TGCAGCGTTTCCGACAGGTTGGGTGGCTACACCTTC. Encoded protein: CSVSDRLGGYTF.

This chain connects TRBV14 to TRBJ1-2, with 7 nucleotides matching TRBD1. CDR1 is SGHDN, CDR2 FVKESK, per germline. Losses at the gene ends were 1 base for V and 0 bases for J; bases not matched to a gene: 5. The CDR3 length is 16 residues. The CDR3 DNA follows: TGTGCCAGCAGCCAAGCCCGACAGGGATCTAACTATGGCTACACCTTC. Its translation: CASSQARQGSNYGYTF.

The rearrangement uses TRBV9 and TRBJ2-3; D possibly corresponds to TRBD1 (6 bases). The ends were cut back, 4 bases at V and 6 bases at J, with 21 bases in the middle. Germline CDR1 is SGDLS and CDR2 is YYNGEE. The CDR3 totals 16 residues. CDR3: CASSPKSVGAWDTQYF. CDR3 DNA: TGTGCCAGCAGCCCCAAGAGCGTGGGGGCCTGGGATACGCAGTATTTT.

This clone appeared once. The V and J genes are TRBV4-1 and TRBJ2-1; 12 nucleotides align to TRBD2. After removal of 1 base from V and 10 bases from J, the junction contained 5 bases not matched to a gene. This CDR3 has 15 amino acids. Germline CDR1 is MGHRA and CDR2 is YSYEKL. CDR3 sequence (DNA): TGCGCCAGCAGCCAAGTGACTAGCGGGAGTTACGAGCAGTTCTTC. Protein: CASSQVTSGSYEQFF.

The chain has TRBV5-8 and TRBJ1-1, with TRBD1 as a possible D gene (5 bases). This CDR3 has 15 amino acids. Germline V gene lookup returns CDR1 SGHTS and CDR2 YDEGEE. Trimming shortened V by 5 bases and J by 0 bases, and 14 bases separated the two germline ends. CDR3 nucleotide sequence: TGTGCCAGCAGAAAGATGGGACTCTTGAACACTGAAGCTTTCTTT. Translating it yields CASRKMGLLNTEAFF.

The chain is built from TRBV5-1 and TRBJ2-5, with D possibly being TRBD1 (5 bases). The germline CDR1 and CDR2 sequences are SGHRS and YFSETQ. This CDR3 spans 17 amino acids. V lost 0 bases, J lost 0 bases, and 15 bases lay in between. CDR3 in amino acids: CASSLGGVGPNQETQYF. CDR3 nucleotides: TGCGCCAGCAGCTTGGGGGGCGTCGGGCCGAACCAAGAGACCCAGTACTTC.

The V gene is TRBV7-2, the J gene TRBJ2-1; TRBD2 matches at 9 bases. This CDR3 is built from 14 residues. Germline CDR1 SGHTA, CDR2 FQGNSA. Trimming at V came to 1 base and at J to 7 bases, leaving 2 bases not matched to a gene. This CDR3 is CASSLVAGVNEQFF. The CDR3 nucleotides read TGTGCCAGCAGCTTAGTAGCGGGAGTGAATGAGCAGTTCTTC.

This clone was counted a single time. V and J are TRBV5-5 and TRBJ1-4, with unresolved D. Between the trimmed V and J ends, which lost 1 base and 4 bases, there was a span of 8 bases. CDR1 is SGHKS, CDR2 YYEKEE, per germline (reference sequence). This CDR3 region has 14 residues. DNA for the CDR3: TGTGCCAGCAGCTTGAACGGGTTTAATGAAAAACTGTTTTTT. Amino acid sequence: CASSLNGFNEKLFF.

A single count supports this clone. The DNA of the CDR3 is TGTGCCAGCAGTGTGGTTGGGACACCCGTTTCTGGGGCCAACGTCCTGACTTTC. It encodes CASSVVGTPVSGANVLTF. The chain carries TRBV6-1 and TRBJ2-6, with D possibly TRBD1 on 6 matching bases. Between the trimmed V and J ends, which lost 4 bases and 1 base, there was a span of 17 bases. The CDR3 length is 18 residues. From germline, CDR1 is MNHNS and CDR2 SASEGT.

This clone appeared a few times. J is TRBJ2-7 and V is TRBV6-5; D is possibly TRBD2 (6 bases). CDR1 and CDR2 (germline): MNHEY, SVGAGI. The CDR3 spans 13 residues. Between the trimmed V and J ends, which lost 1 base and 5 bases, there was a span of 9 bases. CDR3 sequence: CASSYFGGNEQYF. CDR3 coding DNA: TGTGCCAGCAGTTACTTCGGAGGGAACGAGCAGTACTTC.

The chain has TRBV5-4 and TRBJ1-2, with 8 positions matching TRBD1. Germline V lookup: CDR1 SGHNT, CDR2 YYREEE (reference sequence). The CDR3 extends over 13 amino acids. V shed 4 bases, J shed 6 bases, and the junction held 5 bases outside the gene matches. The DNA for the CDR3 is TGTGCCAGCAGCCTGGGACAGGATGATGGCTACACCTTC. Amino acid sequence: CASSLGQDDGYTF.